This entry is about one T cell receptor (beta chain). Antigen: not known. The germline CDR1 and CDR2 sequences are SGHTA and FQGNSA. The CDR3 is 15 amino acids. V was cut by 5 bases and J by 0 bases, with 14 bases left in between. Every patient had mismatch repair deficiency by PCR or immunohistochemistry. A few pembrolizumab responders had their TCRs sequenced. These data belong to a study of PD-1 blockade in mismatch repair-deficient tumors. Background on the study: Patients had about a dozen mismatch repair-deficient cancer types, all previously treated and progressing. Notes on the study in general: Tumor-resident clones, often undetectable pretreatment in blood, expanded then contracted after pembrolizumab.

Assay: immunoSEQ multiplex PCR; the TCRdb copy retains only in-frame clones and omits some. The profile shows about 110,000 clones, around 80% of them singletons. The source is an adult with mismatch repair-deficient cancer. The sample consisted of peripheral blood, taken around 60 weeks after starting pembrolizumab. The chain uses TRBV7-2 and TRBJ2-7; D gene ambiguous. The CDR3 DNA is TGTGCCAGCAGCCCCGGTCCGGCGAGCTCCTACGAGCAGTACTTC. Its translation is CASSPGPASSYEQYF.